This TCR beta chain originates from a study of T-cell memory formation after mild COVID-19. TCRdb re-analysed the 5' RACE reads in MiXCR, keeping a single row per CDR3 protein. The data hold some 150,000 distinct CDR3 sequences, with less than 20% observed a single time. This clonotype was seen only once. The V and J ends lost 7 bases and 0 bases, in that order; junction bases with no gene match: 9. The length of the CDR3 is 16 residues. The chain combines TRBV12-3 or TRBV12-4 with TRBJ1-2; 9 positions match TRBD1. Sequenced input: PBMCs or a T cell subset sorted from them (not recorded which). The sequence was obtained from an adult woman who had mild COVID-19 (a few samples of this study predate the infection). Cell type and time point are not known. The CDR3 here is CASTIQGAKANYGYTF. The CDR3, as DNA: TGTGCCAGCACCATACAGGGGGCGAAGGCTAACTATGGCTACACCTTC.